These 2 T cell receptor beta chains were all obtained from the same sample, sequenced in a study of liver allograft versus peripheral blood T cells. The overall study: T cell receptor repertoires in transplanted livers were compared with those in recipients' peripheral blood.

TCRdb re-called the reads through MiXCR, storing one row per CDR3 protein. The sample records 13,000 or so distinct CDR3 sequences, about 20% being singletons. The receptors shown here come from a human patient who had a liver transplant. Some of the T cells may derive from the graft donor.

V and J are TRBV5-4 and TRBJ2-3; D could derive from TRBD1 or TRBD2 (5 bases each). There are 15 residues in the CDR3. Per the germline V gene, CDR1 is SGHNT and CDR2 is YYREEE (reference sequence). V was pared by 2 bases and J by 3 bases, with 13 bases between. The CDR3 bases are TGTGCCAGCAGCTTCCCCGGGGCAATGACAGATACGCAGTATTTT. Protein sequence: CASSFPGAMTDTQYF.

This clonotype was recorded many times. The V gene is TRBV6-2 or TRBV6-3, the J gene TRBJ2-1, with D perhaps matching TRBD2 (6 bases). The V end was cut by 0 bases, the J end by 0 bases, with 15 bases between. Germline CDR1 and CDR2: MNHEY and SVGEGT. The CDR3 has 18 amino acids. CDR3 nucleotide sequence: TGTGCCAGCAGTTACTCGACCGGGCGGGGCAGCTCCTACAATGAGCAGTTCTTC. Protein product: CASSYSTGRGSSYNEQFF.